A selection of T cell receptor beta chains follows, all from one sample in a study of blood T cell repertoires in COVID-19. Sequencing was performed with immunoSEQ multiplex PCR; in TCRdb, only in-frame clones are kept and a portion is missing. The table has approximately 300,000 clones, about nine tenths seen once. Specimen: peripheral blood. The receptor source for this set is a man younger than 35 with active or convalescent COVID-19. Both conserved end residues are part of each CDR3. The size of a clone is reported for some rows only, either as once, few or many, or as a class for expanded clones.

v_gene: TRBV12-5; j_gene: TRBJ2-1; abundance: NA; CDR3aa: CASGPDYPSGEQFF
v_gene: TRBV7-2; j_gene: TRBJ2-3; abundance: few; CDR3aa: CASSLQISDTQYF
v_gene: TRBV15; j_gene: TRBJ1-3; abundance: NA; CDR3aa: CATSGTPGHEISGNTIYF
v_gene: TRBV3-1/TRBV3-2; j_gene: TRBJ2-3; abundance: NA; CDR3aa: CASSPKSPSTDTQYF
v_gene: TRBV11-2; j_gene: TRBJ2-2; abundance: NA; CDR3aa: CASSPLGLVDGELFF
v_gene: TRBV2; j_gene: TRBJ1-1; abundance: NA; CDR3aa: CASRTDRVSEAFF
v_gene: TRBV12-3/TRBV12-4; j_gene: TRBJ1-5; abundance: NA; CDR3aa: CASSRDRQPQHF
v_gene: TRBV27; j_gene: TRBJ1-3; abundance: NA; CDR3aa: CASSSRMVPGNTIYF
v_gene: TRBV28; j_gene: TRBJ1-5; abundance: NA; CDR3aa: CASSQYREGQPQHF
v_gene: TRBV18; j_gene: TRBJ1-1; abundance: NA; CDR3aa: CASSPQGENTEAFF
v_gene: TRBV14; j_gene: TRBJ2-5; abundance: NA; CDR3aa: CASSQTLQGSETQYF
v_gene: TRBV19; j_gene: TRBJ1-2; abundance: NA; CDR3aa: CASSIAGHYTF
v_gene: TRBV29-1; j_gene: TRBJ1-4; abundance: NA; CDR3aa: CSVDAGRDEKLFF
v_gene: TRBV28; j_gene: TRBJ2-3; abundance: NA; CDR3aa: CASSLGGGLAANTQYF
v_gene: TRBV19; j_gene: TRBJ2-2; abundance: few; CDR3aa: CAIRDVRGGANTGELFF
v_gene: TRBV9; j_gene: TRBJ1-4; abundance: once; CDR3aa: CASSVTGQDNEKLFF
v_gene: TRBV7-9; j_gene: TRBJ2-1; abundance: NA; CDR3aa: CASSQGENSYNEQFF
v_gene: TRBV15; j_gene: TRBJ2-2; abundance: few; CDR3aa: CATSRADTGELFF
v_gene: TRBV5-1; j_gene: TRBJ2-5; abundance: NA; CDR3aa: CASSVGTSGRLNQETQYF
v_gene: TRBV4-2; j_gene: TRBJ1-2; abundance: NA; CDR3aa: CASSQDTVRGAENGYTF
v_gene: TRBV2; j_gene: TRBJ1-1; abundance: NA; CDR3aa: CASSRQGVNTEAFF
v_gene: TRBV5-1; j_gene: TRBJ2-7; abundance: once; CDR3aa: CASSLPVGGVGYEQYF
v_gene: TRBV14; j_gene: TRBJ1-6; abundance: NA; CDR3aa: CASSQFEYSPLHF
v_gene: TRBV5-1; j_gene: TRBJ1-4; abundance: NA; CDR3aa: CASSSAAGGMRDNEKLFF
v_gene: TRBV9; j_gene: TRBJ2-7; abundance: few; CDR3aa: CASSGHSIAYEQYF
v_gene: TRBV7-9; j_gene: TRBJ2-5; abundance: few; CDR3aa: CASSPVPGLAEVREETQYF
v_gene: TRBV6-4; j_gene: TRBJ1-2; abundance: NA; CDR3aa: CASSDEGWGYTF
v_gene: TRBV9; j_gene: TRBJ1-4; abundance: few; CDR3aa: CASSVGGQEKLFF
v_gene: TRBV15; j_gene: TRBJ1-4; abundance: NA; CDR3aa: CATSRDPPWSTRGEKLFF
v_gene: TRBV28; j_gene: TRBJ2-7; abundance: NA; CDR3aa: CASSSGLLSYEQYF
v_gene: TRBV28; j_gene: TRBJ2-3; abundance: NA; CDR3aa: CASSLLEGTQYF
v_gene: TRBV19; j_gene: TRBJ1-4; abundance: NA; CDR3aa: CASKSSSGGEKLFF
v_gene: TRBV27; j_gene: TRBJ2-7; abundance: NA; CDR3aa: CASSLYPSGRAYEQYF
v_gene: TRBV10-2; j_gene: TRBJ2-5; abundance: NA; CDR3aa: CASSEWGAETQYF
v_gene: TRBV6-6; j_gene: TRBJ2-3; abundance: NA; CDR3aa: CASSYQGDQADTQYF
v_gene: TRBV3-1/TRBV3-2; j_gene: TRBJ2-3; abundance: few; CDR3aa: CASSQGLMNTDTQYF
v_gene: TRBV5-1; j_gene: TRBJ1-2; abundance: NA; CDR3aa: CASSSPGQEKVYGYTF